One sample yielded the 26 T cell receptor beta chains listed below, sequenced in a study of OX40 agonist ivuxolimab in advanced cancers. Sequencing was performed with immunoSEQ multiplex PCR; in TCRdb, only in-frame clones are kept and a portion is missing. The data show about 80,000 clones, roughly 88% seen once. The sequences come from CD4+ or CD8+ T cells sorted from blood, collected in a trial of the OX40 agonist ivuxolimab. The receptors come from an adult with an advanced solid tumor such as melanoma, head and neck, liver or kidney cancer.

The genes are TRBV28 and TRBJ1-1; D remains unclear. Trimming removed 3 bases from V and 0 bases from J, with 11 bases in between. The CDR3 is 15 amino acids. Germline lookup yields CDR1 MDHEN and CDR2 SYDVKM. CDR3 DNA: TGTGCCAGCAGTTTTCAGACGGCCATGAACACTGAAGCTTTCTTT. This gives the protein CASSFQTAMNTEAFF.

This clone has only a few counts. The chain employs TRBV7-9 and TRBJ2-7; 9 bases are a match to TRBD1. This CDR3 is built from 12 residues. Looked up from germline, CDR1 is SEHNR and CDR2 is FQNEAQ (reference sequence). This CDR3 is CAAGQGRYEQYF. CDR3 DNA sequence: TGTGCAGCAGGACAGGGGCGTTACGAGCAGTACTTC.

The chain combines TRBV30 with TRBJ2-3; perhaps TRBD2 as D (7 bases). Deletions cut 2 bases from V and 2 bases from J, with 11 bases between. The V gene's germline CDR1 is GTSNPN and CDR2 SVGIG (reference sequence). The CDR3 sequence is 14 residues long. As DNA, the CDR3 is TGTGCCTGGAGTAAGGGGGGGAACACAGATACGCAGTATTTT. Translated, it gives CAWSKGGNTDTQYF. The whole variable domain, filled in from reference TRBV30 and TRBJ2-3, reads SQTIHQWPATLVQPVGSPLSLECTVEGTSNPNLYWYRQAAGRGLQLLFYSVGIGQISSEVPQNLSASRPQDRQFILSSKKLLLSDSGFYLCAWSKGGNTDTQYFGPGTRLTVL.

J is TRBJ2-1 and V is TRBV27; D call uncertain. The CDR3 has 14 residues. CDR1 is MNHEY and CDR2 is SMNVEV in the germline V gene (reference sequence). With 5 bases removed from V and 10 bases from J, the gap between germline ends came to 18 bases. CDR3 region: CASSPTLPAAEQFF. The CDR3 DNA reads TGTGCCAGCAGTCCTACCCTCCCAGCAGCCGAGCAGTTCTTC.

V is TRBV5-1 and J is TRBJ2-2; 7 bases are a match to TRBD1. J gave up 3 bases and V 6 bases, and 11 bases lay outside the gene matches. The CDR3 runs 16 residues. Germline CDR1 and CDR2: SGHRS and YFSETQ. The CDR3 protein is CASNPVGGRDTGELFF. CDR3 in DNA: TGCGCCAGCAACCCCGTAGGGGGCAGGGACACCGGGGAGCTGTTTTTT.

This chain joins TRBV6-6 and TRBJ2-7; weak D call: TRBD2 (5 bases). The germline V gene has CDR1 MNHNY and CDR2 SVGAGI (reference sequence). The CDR3 has 15 amino acids. Trimming removed 0 bases from V and 3 bases from J, with 12 bases in between. The CDR3 region has the DNA TGTGCCAGCAGTTACTCCGTGAGACGGGGCTACGAGCAGTACTTC. Translated: CASSYSVRRGYEQYF.

The V call is TRBV7-2, the J call TRBJ2-7; D gene uncertain. The CDR3 runs to 14 residues. CDR1 is SGHTA and CDR2 is FQGNSA in the germline V gene. V was pared by 5 bases and J by 4 bases, with 15 bases between. The CDR3 is CASSPGPTPYEQYF. The CDR3 coding sequence is TGTGCCAGCAGCCCTGGACCCACTCCGTACGAGCAGTACTTC.

This chain uses TRBV7-9 with TRBJ1-2; the D gene is possibly TRBD1 (6 bases). Germline V lookup: CDR1 SEHNR, CDR2 FQNEAQ (reference sequence). V dropped 5 bases and J dropped 3 bases, with 16 bases sitting between them. The CDR3 is 15 residues long. In DNA form, the CDR3 reads TGTGCCAGCAGCCCGGTGGGGGGCAGGGACTATGGCTACACCTTC. Its protein is CASSPVGGRDYGYTF.

This rearrangement joins TRBV18 to TRBJ2-3, with TRBD2 matching over 8 bases. J lost 0 bases, V lost 5 bases, and 7 bases had no gene match. This CDR3 spans 16 amino acids. Germline CDR1 KGHSH, CDR2 LQKENI. CDR3 residues: CASSSLAGFSTDTQYF. CDR3 nucleotide sequence: TGTGCCAGCTCATCCTTAGCGGGATTTAGCACAGATACGCAGTATTTT. Full variable domain (rest looked up from reference TRBV18 and TRBJ2-3): NAGVMQNPRHLVRRRGQEARLRCSPMKGHSHVYWYRQLPEEGLKFMVYLQKENIIDESGMPKERFSAEFPKEGPSILRIQQVVRGDSAAYFCASSSLAGFSTDTQYFGPGTRLTVL.

The genes are TRBV5-1 and TRBJ1-3; 7 bases align to TRBD1. The ends lost 4 bases at V and 4 bases at J; junction bases unmatched: 11. The CDR3 has 16 amino acids. The V gene's germline CDR1 is SGHRS and CDR2 YFSETQ. The CDR3 bases are TGCGCCAGCAGCACTGGGGTTGGGACAGCAGGAAACACCATATATTTT. It translates to CASSTGVGTAGNTIYF.

The gene calls are TRBV5-1 and TRBJ2-3; tentatively, D is TRBD1 (6 bases). CDR3 length: 13 amino acids. The V and J ends lost 0 bases and 4 bases respectively, with 6 bases between them. Germline-derived CDR1 and CDR2 are SGHRS and YFSETQ. The CDR3 sequence is CASSLGQADTQYF. The CDR3 nucleotides read TGCGCCAGCAGCTTGGGACAGGCAGATACGCAGTATTTT.

This chain uses TRBV27 with TRBJ1-6; D not resolved. V was shortened by 6 bases and J by 3 bases, with 15 bases between the two germline ends. CDR1 and CDR2 from the germline V gene are MNHEY and SMNVEV (reference sequence). CDR3 length: 16 residues. The CDR3 DNA follows: TGTGCCAGCAGGAGACAAAGCGGCCGCTATAATTCACCCCTCCACTTT. Amino acid sequence: CASRRQSGRYNSPLHF.

J is TRBJ2-7 and V is TRBV18; D not certain. Germline CDR1 KGHSH, CDR2 LQKENI. This CDR3 spans 12 amino acids. V dropped 5 bases and J dropped 3 bases, with 8 bases sitting between them. CDR3 loop: CASSGNVYEQYF. CDR3 bases: TGTGCCAGCTCAGGCAACGTCTACGAGCAGTACTTC.

The V and J genes are TRBV21-1 and TRBJ1-1. TRBV21-1 is a known pseudogene. CDR3 length equals 20 residues. The CDR3 loop is CASSHCRRGAQPKSGAEAFF. The CDR3 DNA is TGTGCCAGCAGTCATTGTCGCCGGGGCGCGCAACCTAAGAGCGGGGCTGAAGCTTTCTTT.

This chain joins TRBV2 and TRBJ2-7; D is ambiguous. The germline V gene encodes CDR1 SNHLY and CDR2 FYNNEI. Trimming removed 5 bases from V and 0 bases from J, with 5 bases in between. The CDR3 has 12 amino acids. The CDR3 DNA reads as TGTGCCAGCAGTCGGAGCTCCTACGAGCAGTACTTC. The encoded protein is CASSRSSYEQYF.

The V call is TRBV30, the J call TRBJ2-7; D may correspond to TRBD1 or TRBD2 (5 bases each). Germline V gives CDR1 GTSNPN, CDR2 SVGIG (reference sequence). The CDR3 totals 14 residues. With 0 bases removed from V and 5 bases from J, the gap between germline ends came to 14 bases. CDR3 region: CAWSVRGVSNEQYF. The CDR3 DNA is TGTGCCTGGAGTGTACGAGGGGTGTCCAACGAGCAGTACTTC.

The chain recombines TRBV7-8 with TRBJ1-5; the D is unclear. CDR1 and CDR2 from the germline V gene are SGHVS and FQNEAQ. V was shortened by 1 base and J by 7 bases, with 11 bases between the two germline ends. The CDR3 spans 14 residues. CDR3 region: CASSLDLGRQPQHF. CDR3 DNA sequence: TGTGCCAGCAGCTTAGACCTTGGGAGGCAGCCCCAGCATTTT.

CDR3 DNA: TGTGCCAGCAGCCCTCAGGGCACCGGGGAGCTGTTTTTT. This gives the protein CASSPQGTGELFF. The rearrangement uses TRBV5-4 and TRBJ2-2; D is perhaps TRBD1 (5 bases). The germline gives CDR1 SGHNT, CDR2 YYREEE (reference sequence). V lost 4 bases, J lost 4 bases, and 8 bases lay in between. The CDR3 has 13 amino acids.

The rearrangement joins TRBV4-1 to TRBJ2-5; D is undetermined. Per the germline V gene, CDR1 is MGHRA and CDR2 is YSYEKL. The length of the CDR3 is 16 residues. Trimming shortened V by 0 bases and J by 5 bases, and 16 bases separated the two germline ends. CDR3 sequence reads: CASSQERRRDGETQYF. As DNA, the CDR3 is TGCGCCAGCAGCCAAGAAAGGCGAAGGGATGGGGAGACCCAGTACTTC.

This clone was recorded only once. This CDR3 reads CASSQSGAWGIRTEAFF. The CDR3 nucleotides are TGCGCCAGCAGTCAATCCGGGGCTTGGGGTATTCGCACTGAAGCTTTCTTT. This sequence joins TRBV23-1 and TRBJ1-1; D is perhaps TRBD1 (5 bases). TRBV23-1 is known as an ORF, though its function is uncertain. V shed 0 bases and J shed 4 bases, with 18 bases lying between them. The CDR3 loop spans 17 amino acids.

Turning to this clone: Germline and junction disagree at one end, which may indicate a read error. Other DNA variants within this sample encode the same CDR3. The chain has TRBV2 and TRBJ2-6; D assignment may be TRBD1 or TRBD2 (5 bases each). From germline, CDR1 is SNHLY and CDR2 FYNNEI. This CDR3 has 13 residues. CDR3 nucleotides: TGTGCCAGCCAGGGAGCTGGGGCCAACGTCTTGACTTTC. Translating it yields CASQGAGANVLTF. Using reference TRBV2 and TRBJ2-6 for the parts outside the CDR3, the full variable domain is EPEVTQTPSHQVTQMGQEVILRCVPISNHLYFYWYRQILGQKVEFLVSFYNNEISEKSEIFDDQFSVERPDGSNFTLKIRSTKLEDSAMYFCASQGAGANVLTFGAGSRLTVL.

This clone appeared a single time. The rearrangement links TRBV6-1 to TRBJ1-6; possible D gene TRBD1, 5 bases. The length of the CDR3 is 15 residues. Per the germline V gene, CDR1 is MNHNS and CDR2 is SASEGT. The ends were cut back, 7 bases at V and 8 bases at J, with 18 bases in the middle. CDR3 region: CASKQDTPEDSPLHF. The CDR3 DNA reads TGTGCCAGCAAGCAGGACACTCCTGAGGATTCACCCCTCCACTTT.

The V call is TRBV5-4, the J call TRBJ2-3, with 10 bases matching TRBD2. Per germline, CDR1 SGHNT and CDR2 YYREEE (reference sequence). The CDR3 has 15 residues. The ends lost 4 bases at V and 3 bases at J; junction bases unmatched: 5. The CDR3 loop is CASSPLAGATDTQYF. CDR3 in DNA: TGTGCCAGCAGCCCGCTAGCGGGAGCTACAGATACGCAGTATTTT.

The chain links TRBV10-1 to TRBJ2-1; D uncertain. Between the trimmed V and J ends, which lost 1 base and 7 bases, there was a span of 8 bases. This CDR3 is built from 13 residues. Germline loops: CDR1 WNHNN, CDR2 SYGVQD (reference sequence). Here the CDR3 DNA reads TGCGCCAGCAGTGAGTATTCCCGGAATGAGCAGTTCTTC. Its protein is CASSEYSRNEQFF.

This clone is a singleton in its sample. V is TRBV25-1 and J is TRBJ2-1; 8 nucleotides match TRBD1. V lost 1 base, J lost 7 bases, and 6 bases stayed unmatched. The germline gives CDR1 MGHDK, CDR2 SYGVNS. The CDR3 has 15 amino acids. CDR3 region: CASSELQGARNEQFF. CDR3 DNA: TGTGCCAGCAGTGAATTGCAGGGGGCACGGAATGAGCAGTTCTTC.

The chain combines TRBV6-5 with TRBJ1-6; D may be TRBD1 (6 bases). Germline V CDR1 and CDR2: MNHEY, SVGAGI. V dropped 6 bases and J dropped 2 bases, with 11 bases sitting between them. This CDR3 is built from 15 residues. The DNA of the CDR3 is TGTGCCAGCAGATTAACAGGGACCTATAATTCACCCCTCCACTTT. The encoded protein is CASRLTGTYNSPLHF.